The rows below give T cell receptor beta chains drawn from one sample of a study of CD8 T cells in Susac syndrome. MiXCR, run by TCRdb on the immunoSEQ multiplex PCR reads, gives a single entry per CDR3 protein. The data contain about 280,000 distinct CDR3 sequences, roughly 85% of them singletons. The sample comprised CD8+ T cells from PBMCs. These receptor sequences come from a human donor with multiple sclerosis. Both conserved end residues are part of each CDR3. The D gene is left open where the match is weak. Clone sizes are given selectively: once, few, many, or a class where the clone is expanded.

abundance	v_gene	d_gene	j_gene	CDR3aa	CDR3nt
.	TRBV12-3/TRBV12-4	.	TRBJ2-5	CASSLKRGDQETQYF	TGTGCCAGCAGTTTAAAGCGAGGGGACCAAGAGACCCAGTACTTC
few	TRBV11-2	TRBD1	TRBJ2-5	CASSIRQGARAETQYF	TGTGCCAGCAGCATAAGACAGGGGGCAAGGGCAGAGACCCAGTACTTC
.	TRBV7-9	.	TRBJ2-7	CASSPRDFPYEQYF	TGTGCCAGCAGCCCTCGGGACTTTCCCTACGAGCAGTACTTC
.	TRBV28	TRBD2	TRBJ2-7	CASSSIPHSGRPSYEQYF	TGTGCCAGCAGTTCTATCCCGCATAGCGGGAGGCCGTCCTACGAGCAGTACTTC
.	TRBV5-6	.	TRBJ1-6	CASSPYDGSPLHF	TGTGCCAGCAGCCCGTATGATGGGTCACCCCTCCACTTT
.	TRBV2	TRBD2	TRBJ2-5	CASSYSSGRETQYF	TGTGCCAGCTCTTACTCTAGCGGACGGGAGACCCAGTACTTC
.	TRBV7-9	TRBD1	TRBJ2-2	CASSSTGTNTGELFF	TGTGCCAGCAGCTCGACAGGGACGAACACCGGGGAGCTGTTTTTT
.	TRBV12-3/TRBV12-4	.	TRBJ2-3	CASSLLEWGTDTQYF	TGTGCCAGCAGCCTCCTAGAATGGGGCACAGATACGCAGTATTTT
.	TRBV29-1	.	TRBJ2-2	CSVEGGSGTGELFF	TGCAGCGTTGAAGGAGGGTCTGGTACCGGGGAGCTGTTTTTT
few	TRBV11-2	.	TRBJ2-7	CASSSPMGFSYEQYF	TGTGCCAGCAGCTCCCCGATGGGGTTCTCCTACGAGCAGTACTTC
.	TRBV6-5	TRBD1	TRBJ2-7	CASSSSGQVLREQYF	TGTGCCAGCAGTTCCTCTGGACAGGTTCTACGGGAGCAGTACTTC
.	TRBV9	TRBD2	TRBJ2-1	CASSVAGLAVDEQFF	TGTGCCAGCAGCGTAGCAGGACTAGCGGTCGATGAGCAGTTCTTC
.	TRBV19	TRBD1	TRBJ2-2	CASTWTGEVGELFF	TGTGCCAGTACATGGACAGGGGAGGTCGGGGAGCTGTTTTTT
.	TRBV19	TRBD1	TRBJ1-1	CASSTKDRAGLAFF	TGTGCCAGTTCAACCAAGGACAGGGCGGGCTTAGCTTTCTTT
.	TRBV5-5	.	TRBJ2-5	CASSFRAEETQYF	TGTGCCAGCAGCTTCAGGGCCGAAGAGACCCAGTACTTC
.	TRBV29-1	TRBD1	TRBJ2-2	CSVYGDRGAGELFF	TGCAGCGTTTATGGGGACAGGGGTGCCGGGGAGCTGTTTTTT
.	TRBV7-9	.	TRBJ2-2	CASSLVGGLNTGELFF	TGTGCCAGCAGCTTAGTAGGGGGTTTGAACACCGGGGAGCTGTTTTTT
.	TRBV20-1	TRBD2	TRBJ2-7	CSARATSGTYEQYF	TGCAGTGCTAGAGCGACTAGCGGAACCTACGAGCAGTACTTC
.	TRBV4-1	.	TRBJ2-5	CASSPRGGTQYF	TGCGCCAGCAGCCCCCGCGGAGGGACCCAGTACTTC
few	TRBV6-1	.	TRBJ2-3	CASSEQGWADTQYF	TGTGCCAGCAGTGAGCAGGGGTGGGCAGATACGCAGTATTTT
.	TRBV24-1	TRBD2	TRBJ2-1	CATSVGLAGGNEQFF	TGTGCCACTTCAGTCGGTCTAGCGGGAGGGAATGAGCAGTTCTTC
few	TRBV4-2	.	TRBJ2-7	CASSQGGTRFDEQYF	TGTGCCAGCAGCCAAGGAGGGACGCGTTTCGATGAGCAGTACTTC
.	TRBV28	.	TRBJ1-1	CASSLMGQTEAFF	TGTGCCAGCAGTTTGATGGGGCAGACTGAAGCTTTCTTT
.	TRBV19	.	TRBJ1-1	CASGQSLRPNTEAFF	TGTGCCAGTGGACAGTCCCTAAGGCCGAACACTGAAGCTTTCTTT
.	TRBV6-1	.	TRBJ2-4	CASSGTGPRAKNIQYF	TGTGCCAGCAGTGGGACCGGGCCGCGGGCCAAAAACATTCAGTACTTC
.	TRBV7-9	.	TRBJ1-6	CASSARQYNSPLHF	TGTGCCAGCAGCGCGCGACAGTATAATTCACCCCTCCACTTT
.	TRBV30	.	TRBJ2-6	CAWSVGGSGANVLTF	TGTGCCTGGAGTGTAGGGGGCTCTGGGGCCAACGTCCTGACTTTC
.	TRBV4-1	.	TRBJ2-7	CASSQAWVHEQYF	TGCGCCAGCAGCCAAGCTTGGGTTCACGAGCAGTACTTC
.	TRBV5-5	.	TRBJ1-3	CASSLQGLGFEGNTIYF	TGTGCCAGCAGCCTCCAGGGTTTGGGCTTTGAGGGAAACACCATATATTTT
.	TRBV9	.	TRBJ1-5	CASSNRDTNQPQHF	TGTGCCAGCAGCAACCGGGACACAAATCAGCCCCAGCATTTT
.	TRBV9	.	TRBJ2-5	CASSAWDYETQYF	TGTGCCAGCAGCGCATGGGATTACGAGACCCAGTACTTC
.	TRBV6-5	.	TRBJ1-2	CASSRGWDGYTF	TGTGCCAGCAGTAGGGGGTGGGATGGCTACACCTTC
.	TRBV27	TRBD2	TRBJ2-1	CASSMRTSGIMDEQFF	TGTGCCAGCAGTATGAGGACTAGCGGGATAATGGATGAGCAGTTCTTC
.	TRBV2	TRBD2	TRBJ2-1	CASSPRVAGPYNEQFF	TGTGCCAGCAGTCCCCGGGTAGCGGGCCCTTACAATGAGCAGTTCTTC
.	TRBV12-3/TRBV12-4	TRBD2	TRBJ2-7	CASSARAGGPYEQYF	TGTGCCAGCAGCGCCAGGGCGGGAGGGCCCTACGAGCAGTACTTC
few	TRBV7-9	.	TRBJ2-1	CASSFTNEQFF	TGTGCCAGCAGCTTTACCAATGAGCAGTTCTTC
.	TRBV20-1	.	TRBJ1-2	CSAPPRGNPNYGYTF	TGCAGTGCTCCCCCGAGGGGAAATCCTAACTATGGCTACACCTTC
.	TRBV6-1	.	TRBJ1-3	CASSARGGAGNTIYF	TGTGCCAGCAGTGCCCGGGGAGGGGCTGGAAACACCATATATTTT
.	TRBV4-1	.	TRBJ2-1	CASSPRLPNEQFF	TGCGCCAGCAGCCCCCGCCTGCCGAATGAGCAGTTCTTC
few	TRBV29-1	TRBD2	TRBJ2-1	CSVVGLAENEQFF	TGCAGCGTTGTTGGACTAGCGGAAAATGAGCAGTTCTTC
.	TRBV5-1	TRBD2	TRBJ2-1	CASEGGLAANEQFF	TGCGCCAGCGAGGGGGGACTAGCGGCCAATGAGCAGTTCTTC
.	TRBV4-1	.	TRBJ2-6	CASSQDQFSGANVLTF	TGCGCCAGCAGCCAAGATCAATTCTCTGGGGCCAACGTCCTGACTTTC
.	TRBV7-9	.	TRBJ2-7	CASSEGARSPTYEQYF	TGTGCCAGCAGTGAAGGGGCCCGGTCCCCCACCTACGAGCAGTACTTC
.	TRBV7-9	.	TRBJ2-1	CASSFEKSSYNEQFF	TGTGCCAGCAGCTTTGAGAAAAGCTCCTACAATGAGCAGTTCTTC
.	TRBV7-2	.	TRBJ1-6	CASRFRGNNSPLHF	TGTGCCAGCAGGTTTCGAGGGAATAATTCACCCCTCCACTTT
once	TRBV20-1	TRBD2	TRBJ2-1	CSASLGLAGGLEFF	TGCAGTGCTTCCCTGGGACTAGCGGGAGGGCTGGAGTTCTTC
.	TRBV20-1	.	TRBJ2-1	CSADAGTNTPWAEQFF	TGCAGTGCCGATGCCGGGACGAACACCCCTTGGGCTGAGCAGTTCTTC
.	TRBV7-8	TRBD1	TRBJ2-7	CASSKIGTGVDYEQYF	TGTGCCAGCAGCAAAATCGGGACAGGGGTGGACTACGAGCAGTACTTC
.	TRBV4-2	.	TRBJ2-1	CASTTRAGRVTSYNEQFF	TGTGCCAGCACCACTCGGGCCGGGCGTGTAACTTCCTACAATGAGCAGTTCTTC
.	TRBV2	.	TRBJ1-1	CASPARDTEAFF	TGTGCCAGCCCCGCTCGGGACACTGAAGCTTTCTTT
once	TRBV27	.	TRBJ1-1	CASSLCLNTEAFF	TGTGCCAGCAGTTTATGCTTGAACACTGAAGCTTTCTTT
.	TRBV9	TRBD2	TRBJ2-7	CASSAFPASGTYEQYF	TGTGCCAGCAGCGCCTTCCCGGCTAGCGGAACCTACGAGCAGTACTTC
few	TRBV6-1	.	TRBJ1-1	CASRAGANTEAFF	TGTGCCAGCAGAGCAGGGGCGAACACTGAAGCTTTCTTT
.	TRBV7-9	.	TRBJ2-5	CASSLRRRETQYF	TGTGCCAGCAGCTTAAGACGGCGAGAGACCCAGTACTTC
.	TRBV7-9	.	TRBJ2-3	CASSPPWAEGTDTQYF	TGTGCCAGCAGCCCTCCGTGGGCCGAGGGCACAGATACGCAGTATTTT